The next 18 T cell receptor beta chains were all read from a single sample in a study of blood T cell repertoires in COVID-19. Repertoires were generated with immunoSEQ multiplex PCR, while TCRdb's copy carries only in-frame clones and drops some. The sample holds 200,000 to 300,000 clones; just under 85% are singletons and the top ten take nearly 9%. Input material: peripheral blood. These receptor sequences come from a man aged 80 or over with acute or convalescent COVID-19.

This sequence joins TRBV3-1 (or the pseudogene TRBV3-2) and TRBJ2-2; D may be TRBD1 (5 bases). The V and J ends lost 3 bases and 8 bases respectively, with 7 bases between them. The CDR3 covers 12 residues. Looked up from germline, CDR1 is LGHDT and CDR2 is YNNKEL (reference sequence). The DNA of the CDR3 is TGTGCCAGCAGCCAGGCAGGGGGGGAGCTGTTTTTT. Residues: CASSQAGGELFF.

This sequence joins TRBV12-3 or TRBV12-4 and TRBJ2-3; TRBD2 might be the D (6 bases). Trimming took 5 bases from V and 3 from J, leaving 9 bases between them. This CDR3 has 13 residues. CDR3 residues: CASSPRGTDTQYF. CDR3 DNA sequence: TGTGCCAGCAGTCCCCGGGGGACAGATACGCAGTATTTT.

The chain uses TRBV6-5 and TRBJ2-7; 9 bases align to TRBD1. Per the germline V gene, CDR1 is MNHEY and CDR2 is SVGAGI. The junction had 6 bases not matched to a gene; V was cut back by 0 bases and J by 3 bases. This CDR3 is 16 amino acids long. CDR3 region: CASSYSRWGQGYEQYF. CDR3 DNA sequence: TGTGCCAGCAGTTACTCGAGGTGGGGACAGGGCTACGAGCAGTACTTC.

This chain connects TRBV5-1 to TRBJ2-7, with 8 bases lining up with TRBD2. Germline V gene sequence: CDR1 SGHRS, CDR2 YFSETQ. Trimming at V came to 2 bases and at J to 5 bases, leaving 6 bases not matched to a gene. This CDR3 is built from 14 residues. DNA for the CDR3: TGCGCCAGCAGCTTAGCGGGGGCGTTAAACGAGCAGTACTTC. Amino acid sequence: CASSLAGALNEQYF.

This clone was counted once. CDR3 in amino acids: CASNRDRRYEQYF. The CDR3 nucleotides read TGTGCCAGCAACCGGGACAGGCGCTACGAGCAGTACTTC. The chain couples TRBV6-5 to TRBJ2-7; TRBD1 matches 8 bases. CDR3 length equals 13 residues. Trimming took 7 bases from V and 3 from J; bases not matched to a gene: 5. Per the germline V gene, CDR1 is MNHEY and CDR2 is SVGAGI.

The chain recombines TRBV30 with TRBJ1-2; 9 bases agree with TRBD1. Germline CDR1 and CDR2: GTSNPN and SVGIG (reference sequence). This CDR3 spans 14 amino acids. V lost 3 bases, J lost 7 bases, and 9 bases stayed unmatched. Here the CDR3 DNA reads TGTGCCTGGAGGCAAAGGGACAGGGCATCTGGCTACACCTTC. Its translation is CAWRQRDRASGYTF. The full variable domain, with the rest looked up from reference TRBV30 and TRBJ1-2, is SQTIHQWPATLVQPVGSPLSLECTVEGTSNPNLYWYRQAAGRGLQLLFYSVGIGQISSEVPQNLSASRPQDRQFILSSKKLLLSDSGFYLCAWRQRDRASGYTFGSGTRLTVV.

This clone has only a few counts. The chain employs TRBV10-3 and TRBJ1-1, with 9 bases matching TRBD1. Germline V gene sequence: CDR1 ENHRY, CDR2 SYGVKD. The V and J ends lost 7 bases and 4 bases, in that order; junction bases with no gene match: 4. The CDR3 has 13 residues. The CDR3 region has the DNA TGTGCCATCAAAGGGACAGGGACCACTGAAGCTTTCTTT. Protein product: CAIKGTGTTEAFF.

This rearrangement joins TRBV6-1 to TRBJ2-3; 9 nucleotides align to TRBD2. The CDR3 contains 17 residues. The germline CDR1 and CDR2 sequences are MNHNS and SASEGT. Trimming took 2 bases from V and 5 from J; bases not matched to a gene: 11. CDR3 sequence (DNA): TGTGCCAGCAGTGAATTCGGCGGGGGGGCCCTAGGAGATACGCAGTATTTT. It translates to CASSEFGGGALGDTQYF.

The V call is TRBV6-2 or TRBV6-3, the J call TRBJ2-1, with D maybe TRBD2 (5 bases). CDR1 and CDR2 (germline): MNHEY, SVGEGT. Trimming took off 5 bases at V and 2 bases at J, with 16 bases between the two ends. The CDR3 has 16 amino acids. CDR3 region: CASSPSRGAAYNEQFF. Here the CDR3 DNA reads TGTGCCAGCAGTCCCTCCCGGGGAGCCGCCTACAATGAGCAGTTCTTC.

The chain is built from TRBV5-1 and TRBJ2-1; TRBD2 matches 11 bases. The CDR3 sequence is 16 residues long. The ends lost 4 bases at V and 6 bases at J; junction bases unmatched: 9. Germline V gives CDR1 SGHRS, CDR2 YFSETQ. DNA for the CDR3: TGCGCCAGCAGCCCACTTACTAGCGGGGGACGCAATGAGCAGTTCTTC. It specifies CASSPLTSGGRNEQFF. The whole variable domain, filled in from reference TRBV5-1 and TRBJ2-1, reads KAGVTQTPRYLIKTRGQQVTLSCSPISGHRSVSWYQQTPGQGLQFLFEYFSETQRNKGNFPGRFSGRQFSNSRSEMNVSTLELGDSALYLCASSPLTSGGRNEQFFGPGTRLTVL.

V is TRBV5-4 and J is TRBJ2-3; TRBD1 aligns across 11 bases. The CDR3 is 17 residues long. Germline CDR1 reads SGHNT; CDR2 reads YYREEE (reference sequence). V was pared by 4 bases and J by 0 bases, with 7 bases of the junction left unmatched. For the CDR3, the DNA is TGTGCCAGCAGCAAGGACAGGGGGCTTCCTAGCACAGATACGCAGTATTTT. This encodes CASSKDRGLPSTDTQYF.

This clone turned up a few times. The rearrangement joins TRBV7-9 to TRBJ1-6, with D possibly TRBD1 on 5 matching bases. V was pared by 2 bases and J by 7 bases, with 12 bases between. The V gene's germline CDR1 is SEHNR and CDR2 FQNEAQ (reference sequence). The length of the CDR3 is 15 residues. The DNA of the CDR3 is TGTGCCAGCAGCTTACTACAGGTGGGAAATTCACCCCTCCACTTT. It translates to CASSLLQVGNSPLHF. Full variable domain (remainder filled in from reference TRBV7-9 and TRBJ1-6): DTGVSQNPRHKITKRGQNVTFRCDPISEHNRLYWYRQTLGQGPEFLTYFQNEAQLEKSRLLSDRFSAERPKGSFSTLEIQRTEQGDSAMYLCASSLLQVGNSPLHFGNGTRLTVT.

The chain uses TRBV2 and TRBJ1-2; tentative D call: TRBD1 (6 bases). V gave up 8 bases and J gave up 8 bases, with 18 bases separating them. The length of the CDR3 is 13 residues. CDR1 is SNHLY and CDR2 is FYNNEI in the germline V gene. The CDR3 reads CASPPTGSEGYTF. The CDR3 coding sequence is TGTGCCAGCCCTCCGACAGGCAGTGAGGGCTACACCTTC.

The rearrangement joins TRBV5-4 to TRBJ1-4; 7 bases are a match to TRBD1. CDR3 length: 12 residues. CDR1 and CDR2 from the germline V gene are SGHNT and YYREEE (reference sequence). V dropped 6 bases and J dropped 8; count of bases not matched to a gene: 4. The CDR3 region has the DNA TGTGCCAGCAACAGGGGAGGAGAAAAACTGTTTTTT. Translation gives CASNRGGEKLFF. The whole variable domain, remainder taken from reference TRBV5-4 and TRBJ1-4, is ETGVTQSPTHLIKTRGQQVTLRCSSQSGHNTVSWYQQALGQGPQFIFQYYREEENGRGNFPPRFSGLQFPNYSSELNVNALELDDSALYLCASNRGGEKLFFGSGTQLSVL.

The chain has TRBV30 and TRBJ1-5; TRBD1 might be the D (6 bases). This CDR3 is built from 13 residues. CDR1 is GTSNPN, CDR2 SVGIG, per germline (reference sequence). V dropped 5 bases and J dropped 7 bases, with 15 bases sitting between them. The CDR3 loop reads CAWSHRVDQPQHF. CDR3 in DNA: TGTGCCTGGTCTCACAGGGTCGACCAGCCCCAGCATTTT.

The chain links TRBV29-1 to TRBJ1-1; 7 bases agree with TRBD1. The CDR3 sequence is 12 residues long. The trim removed 4 bases at V and 7 bases at J, leaving 6 bases unmatched. The germline gives CDR1 SQVTM, CDR2 ANQGSEA. The CDR3 region is CSVATGQVEAFF. CDR3 DNA: TGCAGCGTTGCCACCGGACAGGTTGAAGCTTTCTTT. Based on the CDR3 plus reference TRBV29-1 and TRBJ1-1, the full variable domain is SAVISQKPSRDICQRGTSLTIQCQVDSQVTMMFWYRQQPGQSLTLIATANQGSEATYESGFVIDKFPISRPNLTFSTLTVSNMSPEDSSIYLCSVATGQVEAFFGQGTRLTVV.

The genes are TRBV6-2 or TRBV6-3 and TRBJ2-2; 8 bases are shared with TRBD1. Per the germline V gene, CDR1 is MNHEY and CDR2 is SVGEGT. There are 16 residues in the CDR3. V lost 6 bases and J lost 0; bases outside the gene matches: 6. The CDR3 DNA reads as TGTGCCAGCAGCCTCCCAGGGGGCCCGAACACCGGGGAGCTGTTTTTT. Translated: CASSLPGGPNTGELFF.

This clone was detected only once. V and J are TRBV28 and TRBJ2-1; D remains unclear. Per germline, CDR1 MDHEN and CDR2 SYDVKM. The CDR3 spans 10 residues. The V and J ends lost 8 bases and 7 bases respectively, with 6 bases between them. CDR3 DNA sequence: TGTGCCAGCGGCCGAAATGAGCAGTTCTTC. Protein product: CASGRNEQFF. Supplemented by reference TRBV28 and TRBJ2-1, the full variable domain reads DVKVTQSSRYLVKRTGEKVFLECVQDMDHENMFWYRQDPGLGLRLIYFSYDVKMKEKGDIPEGYSVSREKKERFSLILESASTNQTSMYLCASGRNEQFFGPGTRLTVL.